These 29 T cell receptor beta chains were sequenced from one sample in a study of T cell responses to AZD1222 COVID-19 vaccine. The protocol was immunoSEQ multiplex PCR, while the TCRdb copy is restricted to in-frame clones and leaves out a portion. The sample carries 65,000 to 85,000 clones, approximately 91% recorded once. Sequenced here: peripheral blood, sampled on day 0 of AZD1222 vaccination. The receptors shown here come from an adult in good health.

V gene TRBV7-6 combines with J gene TRBJ2-2; D is ambiguous. This CDR3 spans 17 amino acids. V shed 0 bases and J shed 0 bases, with 11 bases lying between them. Germline V CDR1 and CDR2: SGHVS, FNYEAQ. CDR3: CASSLALQTTNTGELFF. DNA of the CDR3: TGTGCCAGCAGCTTAGCCCTCCAGACAACGAACACCGGGGAGCTGTTTTTT. Full variable domain (remainder filled in from reference TRBV7-6 and TRBJ2-2): GAGVSQSPRYKVTKRGQDVALRCDPISGHVSLYWYRQALGQGPEFLTYFNYEAQQDKSGLPNDRFSAERPEGSISTLTIQRTEQRDSAMYRCASSLALQTTNTGELFFGEGSRLTVL.

The V and J genes are TRBV7-2 and TRBJ1-3; 8 bases map to TRBD1. There are 17 residues in the CDR3. Germline V gene data show CDR1 as SGHTA and CDR2 as FQGNSA. V shed 3 bases and J 3 bases; nucleotides not matched to a gene: 10. CDR3 residues: CASSFVSGTGGGNTIYF. The CDR3 DNA is TGTGCCAGCAGCTTCGTTTCGGGGACAGGCGGTGGAAACACCATATATTTT.

The J gene is TRBJ1-5, the V gene TRBV14; D is unresolved. This CDR3 region has 13 residues. Germline V gives CDR1 SGHDN, CDR2 FVKESK. V was clipped by 0 bases and J by 6 bases, with 6 bases between them. CDR3 loop: CASSQDGFQPQHF. The CDR3 region has the DNA TGTGCCAGCAGCCAAGATGGTTTTCAGCCCCAGCATTTT.

The chain joins TRBV7-6 to TRBJ2-7; D possibly uses TRBD1 or TRBD2 (5 bases each). Trimming took 4 bases from V and 2 from J, leaving 15 bases between them. The germline CDR1 and CDR2 sequences are SGHVS and FNYEAQ. This CDR3 comprises 15 residues. As DNA, the CDR3 is TGTGCCAGCAGCTCGAGGGGCAGCGCTGCCTACGAGCAGTACTTC. Protein product: CASSSRGSAAYEQYF.

The chain couples TRBV5-4 to TRBJ2-7, with 7 bases aligning to TRBD2. V was clipped by 0 bases and J by 1 base; unmatched bases: 1. This CDR3 is 14 amino acids long. Germline assignment: CDR1 SGHNT and CDR2 YYREEE (reference sequence). The CDR3 here is CASSLAGGSYEQYF. Written as DNA, the CDR3 is TGTGCCAGCAGCTTGGCGGGAGGATCCTACGAGCAGTACTTC.

The rearrangement links TRBV10-3 to TRBJ1-1; no definite D call. The V end lost 4 bases, the J end lost 8 bases, and 8 bases lay between the germline ends. Germline loops: CDR1 ENHRY, CDR2 SYGVKD. The CDR3 is made up of 11 amino acids. In DNA form, the CDR3 reads TGTGCCATCAGTGGCCAAGGGGAAGCTTTCTTT. Translating gives CAISGQGEAFF.

This chain links TRBV28 with TRBJ2-3, with D possibly being TRBD1 (6 bases). Trimming pared 6 bases from V and 5 bases from J, leaving 15 bases between. This CDR3 spans 14 amino acids. Per the germline V gene, CDR1 is MDHEN and CDR2 is SYDVKM. DNA of the CDR3: TGTGCCAGCAGAACAGGGACCCCAGGAGATACGCAGTATTTT. Amino acids: CASRTGTPGDTQYF.

The V and J genes are TRBV12-3 or TRBV12-4 and TRBJ1-2; TRBD1 aligns across 7 bases. The CDR3 loop spans 13 amino acids. With V trimmed by 6 bases and J by 2 bases, 3 bases remained unmatched. CDR3 loop: CASSLGQNYGYTF. In nucleotides, the CDR3 is TGTGCCAGCAGCCTGGGACAGAACTATGGCTACACCTTC.

The gene calls are TRBV7-3 and TRBJ2-7; D may be TRBD2 (6 bases). The CDR3 runs to 13 residues. V was clipped by 5 bases and J by 7 bases, with 15 bases between them. Per the germline V gene, CDR1 is SGHTA and CDR2 is FQGTGA. The CDR3 DNA is TGTGCCAGCAGCCGACATCAGGCGGGGGAGCAGTACTTC. Translation: CASSRHQAGEQYF. Combining the CDR3 with reference TRBV7-3 and TRBJ2-7 gives the whole variable domain GAGVSQTPSNKVTEKGKYVELRCDPISGHTALYWYRQSLGQGPEFLIYFQGTGAADDSGLPNDRFFAVRPEGSVSTLKIQRTERGDSAVYLCASSRHQAGEQYFGPGTRLTVT.

The CDR3 nucleotides are TGTGCCAGCAGCTTGACTAGCGGGGGGGCTGTCACCGGGGAGCTGTTTTTT. This encodes CASSLTSGGAVTGELFF. The chain uses TRBV5-6 and TRBJ2-2; 13 nucleotides line up with TRBD2. Germline assignment: CDR1 SGHDT and CDR2 YYEEEE. Losses at the gene ends were 1 base for V and 4 bases for J; bases not matched to a gene: 4. The CDR3 consists of 17 residues.

This clone is a singleton in its sample. This sequence joins TRBV5-1 and TRBJ2-4, with 7 bases fitting TRBD1. There are 13 residues in the CDR3. V was pared by 2 bases and J by 7 bases, with 3 bases of the junction left unmatched. Germline assignment: CDR1 SGHRS and CDR2 YFSETQ. The CDR3, as DNA: TGCGCCAGCAGCTTAACAGGGGAGAACATTCAGTACTTC. Translation gives CASSLTGENIQYF. The full variable domain, completed using reference TRBV5-1 and TRBJ2-4, is KAGVTQTPRYLIKTRGQQVTLSCSPISGHRSVSWYQQTPGQGLQFLFEYFSETQRNKGNFPGRFSGRQFSNSRSEMNVSTLELGDSALYLCASSLTGENIQYFGAGTRLSVL.

The rearrangement uses TRBV10-3 and TRBJ2-1, with a tentative D call TRBD2 (6 bases). The CDR3 has 14 amino acids. Germline V lookup: CDR1 ENHRY, CDR2 SYGVKD. Between the trimmed V and J ends, which lost 6 bases and 0 bases, there was a span of 9 bases. In DNA, the CDR3 is TGTGCCATCAGCCGGCGGGGCTCCTACAATGAGCAGTTCTTC. This codes for CAISRRGSYNEQFF.

This clone has a single count. The chain employs TRBV6-7 and TRBJ1-3; 11 nucleotides line up with TRBD1. TRBV6-7 is an open reading frame, and its role is uncertain. J was trimmed by 8 bases and V by 4 bases; bases with no gene match: 10. This CDR3 has 16 residues. CDR3 amino acids: CASSWIFPGQGDTIYF. Here the CDR3 DNA reads TGTGCCAGCAGTTGGATTTTTCCGGGACAGGGGGACACCATATATTTT.

This chain connects TRBV6-5 to TRBJ1-3; D remains unclear. The CDR3 covers 14 residues. Trimming stripped 5 bases from V and 1 base from J, with 9 bases between. Germline V CDR1 and CDR2: MNHEY, SVGAGI. This CDR3 reads CASSNPGSGNTIYF. In DNA, the CDR3 is TGTGCCAGCAGTAACCCAGGATCTGGAAACACCATATATTTT.

The chain employs TRBV28 and TRBJ2-2; 7 positions match TRBD2. After removal of 5 bases from V and 2 bases from J, the junction contained 5 bases not matched to a gene. Germline CDR1 MDHEN, CDR2 SYDVKM. CDR3 size: 15 residues. CDR3 nucleotide sequence: TGTGCCAGCAGTCCCCGGGACTATAACACCGGGGAGCTGTTTTTT. Its translation: CASSPRDYNTGELFF. Filled out from reference TRBV28 and TRBJ2-2, the complete variable domain reads DVKVTQSSRYLVKRTGEKVFLECVQDMDHENMFWYRQDPGLGLRLIYFSYDVKMKEKGDIPEGYSVSREKKERFSLILESASTNQTSMYLCASSPRDYNTGELFFGEGSRLTVL.

This chain uses TRBV18 with TRBJ1-1; D is undetermined. There are 12 residues in the CDR3. Trimming stripped 5 bases from V and 4 bases from J, with 8 bases between. CDR1 KGHSH and CDR2 LQKENI come from the germline V gene. DNA for the CDR3: TGTGCCAGCTCAAGTGTACTCACTGAAGCTTTCTTT. Translating it yields CASSSVLTEAFF.

The gene calls are TRBV5-4 and TRBJ1-1; 7 bases align to TRBD1. Germline CDR1 SGHNT, CDR2 YYREEE (reference sequence). V was clipped by 3 bases and J by 5 bases; unmatched bases: 4. The CDR3 is 13 residues long. The CDR3 loop is CASSWQGGTEAFF. DNA of the CDR3: TGTGCCAGCAGCTGGCAGGGGGGGACTGAAGCTTTCTTT.

As regards this clone: Other nucleotide sequences from this sample produce the same CDR3. V usage is TRBV5-5 and J usage is TRBJ2-2, with D possibly being TRBD1 or TRBD2 (5 bases each). V was shortened by 0 bases and J by 2 bases, with 5 bases between the two germline ends. The CDR3 is 14 residues long. Germline V gene lookup returns CDR1 SGHKS and CDR2 YYEKEE (reference sequence). CDR3 amino acids: CASSLGDNTGELFF. The CDR3 region has the DNA TGTGCCAGCAGCTTGGGGGACAACACCGGGGAGCTGTTTTTT.

The chain joins TRBV5-6 to TRBJ1-6; 10 bases match TRBD1. This CDR3 region has 16 residues. Germline V gene lookup returns CDR1 SGHDT and CDR2 YYEEEE. The V segment lost 2 bases and the J segment 3 bases; nucleotides outside the gene matches: 2. The CDR3 here is CASSFGTGVYNSPLHF. The CDR3 DNA is TGTGCCAGCAGCTTTGGGACAGGGGTCTATAATTCACCCCTCCACTTT.

V usage is TRBV7-9 and J usage is TRBJ1-1; D gene ambiguous. V was pared by 5 bases and J by 10 bases, with 8 bases between. CDR3 length equals 10 residues. Germline CDR1 SEHNR, CDR2 FQNEAQ (reference sequence). DNA for the CDR3: TGTGCCAGCAGCGCCCTTAGAGCTTTCTTT. Its protein is CASSALRAFF.

V usage is TRBV7-6 and J usage is TRBJ2-1; TRBD2 matches 9 bases. Unmatched junction bases numbered 16, after V lost 5 bases and J lost 2 bases. Germline-derived CDR1 and CDR2 are SGHVS and FNYEAQ. This CDR3 spans 19 amino acids. This CDR3 is CASSHRFTQSGRTYNEQFF. The CDR3 nucleotides read TGTGCCAGCAGCCACCGATTCACCCAGAGCGGGAGGACCTACAATGAGCAGTTCTTC.

The chain employs TRBV5-6 and TRBJ1-6, with D perhaps TRBD1 (6 bases). This CDR3 is 13 amino acids long. From germline, CDR1 is SGHDT and CDR2 YYEEEE. V shed 4 bases and J shed 8 bases, with 10 bases lying between them. CDR3 coding DNA: TGTGCCAGCAGCCTGGGGGCCCATTCACCCCTCCACTTT. This translates into CASSLGAHSPLHF.

The CDR3 spells CASRAGAITEAFF. The CDR3 nucleotides are TGTGCCAGCAGAGCGGGGGCCATCACTGAAGCTTTCTTT. The chain has TRBV7-9 and TRBJ1-1; a possible D gene is TRBD1 (6 bases). Germline-derived CDR1 and CDR2 are SEHNR and FQNEAQ (reference sequence). The CDR3 consists of 13 residues. V shed 6 bases and J shed 4 bases, with 12 bases lying between them.

The chain is built from TRBV24-1 and TRBJ1-1; D uncertain. Trimming removed 4 bases at V and 4 bases at J, with 18 bases between. The CDR3 runs to 16 residues. Germline V gives CDR1 KGHDR, CDR2 SFDVKD. The CDR3 here is CATSEGKTVGGTEAFF. The DNA of the CDR3 is TGTGCCACCAGTGAAGGTAAGACGGTGGGCGGCACTGAAGCTTTCTTT.

This sequence joins TRBV18 and TRBJ1-3, with D perhaps matching TRBD1 (5 bases). The V end was cut by 6 bases, the J end by 2 bases, with 14 bases between. There are 15 residues in the CDR3. Germline loops: CDR1 KGHSH, CDR2 LQKENI. This CDR3 reads CASSREKVPGNTIYF. Written as DNA, the CDR3 is TGTGCCAGCTCCAGGGAAAAGGTCCCTGGAAACACCATATATTTT.

The chain links TRBV5-1 to TRBJ1-4, with a weak D call TRBD1 (6 bases). Trimming shortened V by 4 bases and J by 8 bases, and 15 bases separated the two germline ends. CDR3 length: 14 amino acids. The V gene's germline CDR1 is SGHRS and CDR2 YFSETQ. The CDR3 protein is CASSPGRGKEKLFF. The CDR3 bases are TGCGCCAGCAGCCCCGGCAGGGGAAAGGAAAAACTGTTTTTT.

The V gene is TRBV5-1, the J gene TRBJ1-1, with D possibly TRBD1 on 6 matching bases. The V end was cut by 0 bases, the J end by 5 bases, with 11 bases between. The CDR3 consists of 14 residues. Germline V CDR1 and CDR2: SGHRS, YFSETQ. The CDR3 here is CASSLARGTTEAFF. Here the CDR3 DNA reads TGCGCCAGCAGCTTGGCCAGGGGTACGACTGAAGCTTTCTTT.

The rearrangement links TRBV4-2 to TRBJ1-6; a possible D gene is TRBD1 (6 bases). The CDR3 sequence is 15 residues long. V was clipped by 1 base and J by 6 bases, with 10 bases between them. Germline assignment: CDR1 LGHNA and CDR2 YNFKEQ. The DNA of the CDR3 is TGTGCCAGCAGCCAAGTGGGACATCTTAATTCACCCCTCCACTTT. This translates into CASSQVGHLNSPLHF.

This chain links TRBV3-1 (or the pseudogene TRBV3-2) with TRBJ2-3; 9 nucleotides line up with TRBD1. J gave up 7 bases and V 1 base, and 6 bases lay outside the gene matches. In germline, CDR1 is LGHDT, CDR2 YNNKEL (reference sequence). CDR3 length: 15 residues. CDR3: CASSQADRGRYTQYF. CDR3 bases: TGTGCCAGCAGCCAAGCGGACAGGGGCAGGTATACGCAGTATTTT.